This record concerns one TCR beta chain sequence. Its antigen remains unidentified. The V gene's germline CDR1 is SGDLS and CDR2 YYNGEE. The CDR3 has 16 amino acids. V shed 2 bases and J shed 4 bases, with 17 bases lying between them. These data are taken from a study of cytomegalovirus exposure and HLA in healthy donors. Overall study findings and caveats: HLA alleles were associated with fewer than 20,000 TCR beta sequences in a later analysis at 0.05 false discovery rate.

The PCR used 60 Vbeta and 13 Jbeta primers. The table came from immunoSEQ multiplex PCR; TCRdb's copy has only in-frame clones and leaves some out. The profile shows about 160,000 clones, under 80% of them singletons. This receptor was taken from a man in his forties in good health and CMV-seronegative. The chain links TRBV9 to TRBJ2-3; D is perhaps TRBD1 (6 bases). The sequenced sample was PBMCs. Here the CDR3 DNA reads TGTGCCAGCAGCGTGGCGGCAGGGGATGGGGCAGATACGCAGTATTTT. This gives the protein CASSVAAGDGADTQYF.